This T cell receptor (beta chain) appears in the sequencing data of a study of CD8 T cells in Susac syndrome. It was with random hexamers that about 0.45 to 1 ug RNA was reverse transcribed. TCR beta CDR3 was amplified by immunoSEQ multiplex PCR. This amplification extended across 54 Vbeta and 13 Jbeta segments. TCRdb re-called the immunoSEQ multiplex PCR reads through MiXCR, storing one row per CDR3 protein. The data show 65,000 to 80,000 distinct CDR3 sequences, roughly nine tenths seen once. Germline V gene sequence: CDR1 MNHNS, CDR2 SASEGT. V lost 7 bases, J lost 0 bases, and 7 bases lay in between. There are 14 residues in the CDR3. Multiple sclerosis controls were treatment-naive patients with stable or active relapsing-remitting disease. TEMRA cells were enriched by FACS, while CD8+ and CD4+ T cells were obtained through a negative isolation that was performed magnetically.

This rearrangement joins TRBV6-1 to TRBJ2-6; D uncertain. Sequencing was carried out using CD8+ T cells from PBMCs. This clonotype was obtained from a human donor with multiple sclerosis. CDR3 bases: TGTGCCAGCATAAGGGACTCTGGGGCCAACGTCCTGACTTTC. Translation: CASIRDSGANVLTF.